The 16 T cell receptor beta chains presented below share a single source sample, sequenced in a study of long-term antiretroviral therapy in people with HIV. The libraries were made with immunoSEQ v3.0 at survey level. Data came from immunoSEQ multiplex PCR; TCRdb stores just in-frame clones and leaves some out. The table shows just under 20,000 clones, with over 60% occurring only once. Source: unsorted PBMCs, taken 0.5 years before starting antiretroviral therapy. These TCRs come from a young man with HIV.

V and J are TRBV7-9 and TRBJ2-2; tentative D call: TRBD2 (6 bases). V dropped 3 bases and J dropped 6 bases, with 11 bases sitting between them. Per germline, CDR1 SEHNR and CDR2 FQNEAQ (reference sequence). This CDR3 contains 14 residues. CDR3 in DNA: TGTGCCAGCAGCTTCAGGTCGGGAGCCGGGGAGCTGTTTTTT. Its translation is CASSFRSGAGELFF. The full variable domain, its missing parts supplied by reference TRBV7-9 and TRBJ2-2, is DTGVSQNPRHKITKRGQNVTFRCDPISEHNRLYWYRQTLGQGPEFLTYFQNEAQLEKSRLLSDRFSAERPKGSFSTLEIQRTEQGDSAMYLCASSFRSGAGELFFGEGSRLTVL.

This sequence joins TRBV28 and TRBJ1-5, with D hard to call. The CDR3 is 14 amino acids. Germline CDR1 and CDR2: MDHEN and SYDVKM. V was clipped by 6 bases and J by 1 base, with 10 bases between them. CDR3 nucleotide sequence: TGTGCCAGCAGGCTTGAAGGAAGCAATCAGCCCCAGCATTTT. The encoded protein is CASRLEGSNQPQHF.

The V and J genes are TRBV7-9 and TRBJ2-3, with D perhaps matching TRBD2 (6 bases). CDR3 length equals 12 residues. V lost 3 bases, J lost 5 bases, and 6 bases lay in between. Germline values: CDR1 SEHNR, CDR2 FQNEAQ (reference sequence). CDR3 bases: TGTGCCAGCAGCTTCGGGGGAGATACGCAGTATTTT. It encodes CASSFGGDTQYF.

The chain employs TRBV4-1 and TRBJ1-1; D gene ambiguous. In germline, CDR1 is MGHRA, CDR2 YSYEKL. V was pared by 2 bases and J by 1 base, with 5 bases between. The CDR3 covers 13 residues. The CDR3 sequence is CASSQSRNTEAFF. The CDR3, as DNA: TGCGCCAGCAGCCAATCCAGGAACACTGAAGCTTTCTTT.

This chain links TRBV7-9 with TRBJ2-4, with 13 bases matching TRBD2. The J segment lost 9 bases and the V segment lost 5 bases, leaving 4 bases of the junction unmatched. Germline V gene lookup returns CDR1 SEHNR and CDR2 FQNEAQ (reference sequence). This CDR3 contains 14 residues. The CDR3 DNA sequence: TGTGCCAGCAGCCCCGGGACTAGCGGGGCCATTCAGTACTTC. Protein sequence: CASSPGTSGAIQYF.

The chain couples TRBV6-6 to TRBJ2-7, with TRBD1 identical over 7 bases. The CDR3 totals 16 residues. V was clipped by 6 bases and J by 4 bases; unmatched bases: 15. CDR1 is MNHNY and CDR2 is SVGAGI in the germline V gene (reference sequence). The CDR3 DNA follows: TGTGCCAGCAGATCCCCCGGGGACAGCCGTTATTACGAGCAGTACTTC. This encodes CASRSPGDSRYYEQYF.

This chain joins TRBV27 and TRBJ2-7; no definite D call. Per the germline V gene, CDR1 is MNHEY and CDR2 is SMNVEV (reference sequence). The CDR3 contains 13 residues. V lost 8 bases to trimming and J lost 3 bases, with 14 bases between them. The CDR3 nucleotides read TGTGCCAGCTCCCACGGACCCAGCTACGAGCAGTACTTC. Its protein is CASSHGPSYEQYF.

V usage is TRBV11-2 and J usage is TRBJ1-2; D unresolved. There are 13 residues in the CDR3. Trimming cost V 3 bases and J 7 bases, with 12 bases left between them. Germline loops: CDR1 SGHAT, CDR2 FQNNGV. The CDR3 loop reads CASSLGVSSGYTF. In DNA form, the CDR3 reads TGTGCCAGCAGCTTGGGAGTCTCTAGTGGCTACACCTTC.

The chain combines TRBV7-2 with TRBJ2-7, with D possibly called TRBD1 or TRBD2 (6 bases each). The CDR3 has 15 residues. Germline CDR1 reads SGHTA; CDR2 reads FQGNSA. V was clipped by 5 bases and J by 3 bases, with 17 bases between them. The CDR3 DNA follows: TGTGCCAGCAGCCGGAGCCTCGGGGGCCACTACGAGCAGTACTTC. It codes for CASSRSLGGHYEQYF. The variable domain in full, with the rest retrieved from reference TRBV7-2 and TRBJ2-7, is GAGVSQSPSNKVTEKGKDVELRCDPISGHTALYWYRQSLGQGLEFLIYFQGNSAPDKSGLPSDRFSAERTGGSVSTLTIQRTQQEDSAVYLCASSRSLGGHYEQYFGPGTRLTVT.

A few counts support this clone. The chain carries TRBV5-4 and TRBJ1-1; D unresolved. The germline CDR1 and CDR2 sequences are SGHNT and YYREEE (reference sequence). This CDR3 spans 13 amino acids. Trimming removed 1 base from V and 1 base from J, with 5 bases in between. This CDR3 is CASSLLGNTEAFF. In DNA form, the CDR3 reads TGTGCCAGCAGCTTGTTAGGGAACACTGAAGCTTTCTTT.

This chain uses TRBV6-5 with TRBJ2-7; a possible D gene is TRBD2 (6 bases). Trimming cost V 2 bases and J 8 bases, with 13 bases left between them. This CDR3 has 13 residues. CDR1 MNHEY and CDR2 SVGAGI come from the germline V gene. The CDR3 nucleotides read TGTGCCAGCAGTTACGGGGGGTCTGGACAGCAGTACTTC. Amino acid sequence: CASSYGGSGQQYF.

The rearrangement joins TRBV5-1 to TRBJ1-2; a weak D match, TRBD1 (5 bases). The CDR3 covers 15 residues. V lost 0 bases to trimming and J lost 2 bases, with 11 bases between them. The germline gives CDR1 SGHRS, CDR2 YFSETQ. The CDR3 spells CASSLVSQGNYGYTF. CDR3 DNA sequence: TGCGCCAGCAGCTTGGTATCGCAGGGAAACTATGGCTACACCTTC.

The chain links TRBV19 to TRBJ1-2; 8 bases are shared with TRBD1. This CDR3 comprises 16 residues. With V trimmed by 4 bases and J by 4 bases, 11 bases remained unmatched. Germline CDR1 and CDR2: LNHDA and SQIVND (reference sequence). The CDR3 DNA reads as TGTGCCAGTAGTACCCGGACAGGGAGGTCCCCCTATGGCTACACCTTC. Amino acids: CASSTRTGRSPYGYTF.

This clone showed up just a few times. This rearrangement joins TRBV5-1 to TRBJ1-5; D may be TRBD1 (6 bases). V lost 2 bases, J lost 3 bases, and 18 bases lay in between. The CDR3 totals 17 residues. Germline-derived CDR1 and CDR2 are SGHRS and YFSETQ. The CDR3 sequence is CASSFRPGGQDNQPQHF. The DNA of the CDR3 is TGCGCCAGCAGCTTTCGGCCCGGGGGGCAAGACAATCAGCCCCAGCATTTT.

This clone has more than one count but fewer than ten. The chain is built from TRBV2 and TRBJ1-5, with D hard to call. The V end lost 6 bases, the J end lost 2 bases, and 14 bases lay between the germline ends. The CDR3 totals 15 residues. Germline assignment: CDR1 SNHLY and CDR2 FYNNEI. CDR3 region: CASSTPERGNQPQHF. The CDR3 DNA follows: TGTGCCAGCAGCACCCCCGAGAGGGGCAATCAGCCCCAGCATTTT.

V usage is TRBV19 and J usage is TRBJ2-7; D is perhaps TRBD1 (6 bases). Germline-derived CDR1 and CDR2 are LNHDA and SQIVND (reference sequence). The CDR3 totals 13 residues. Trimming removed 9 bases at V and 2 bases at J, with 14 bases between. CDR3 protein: CASTSGETYEQYF. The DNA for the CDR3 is TGTGCCAGCACCTCAGGGGAAACCTACGAGCAGTACTTC.